This T cell receptor (beta chain) was documented in a study of human T cells and chemical hapten exposure. Per the germline V gene, CDR1 is SEHNR and CDR2 is FQNEAQ (reference sequence). The CDR3 totals 14 residues. V gave up 5 bases and J gave up 5 bases, with 12 bases separating them. Time point reported: patch test 2, 6 weeks after DPC sensitization. Treatment meaning: therapeutic diphenylcyclopropenone sensitization with weekly scalp DPC. Overall study findings and caveats: Patch test scores rose with PT1 expanded TCR counts, a positive correlation.

This clonotype came up many times. Antigen specificity is unknown. TCRdb itself ran the RACE reads through MiXCR, one entry per CDR3 protein. The sample lists about 380,000 distinct CDR3 sequences; under 6.5% were seen once. This clonotype was obtained from a woman between 18 and 30 years old with alopecia areata. Some clones in this sample may be carry-over from other donors' samples. The V gene is TRBV7-9, the J gene TRBJ2-2; maybe TRBD1 (6 bases). The sequenced sample was whole blood, obtained in connection with sensitization to the hapten diphenylcyclopropenone (DPC). CDR3 loop: CASSHSGATGELFF. The CDR3 region has the DNA TGTGCCAGCAGCCACTCAGGGGCGACCGGGGAGCTGTTTTTT.